The T cell receptor (beta chain) under discussion was sequenced for a study of OX40 agonist ivuxolimab in advanced cancers. With regard to the full study: Ivuxolimab was a fully human IgG2 agonistic monoclonal antibody targeting the costimulatory receptor OX40 (CD134). Intravenous ivuxolimab was administered to patients every 2 weeks at six dose levels: 0.01, 0.1, 0.3, 1.5, 3 and 10 mg/kg. Of the approximately 50 dose-escalation patients, hepatocellular carcinoma was present in approximately 20, melanoma in roughly 15, renal cell carcinoma in 9 and head and neck cancer in 9. In the dose-escalation cohort, 70% to 85% of patients were male, and the mean age was approximately 60 years, with a range of 23 to 79. Patients were allowed to have had prior anti-PD-1, anti-PD-L1 or anti-CTLA-4 therapy, and less than 45% of the dose-escalation patients had previously received checkpoint inhibitors. Partial responses occurred in three dose-escalation patients: two with cutaneous melanoma and one with hepatocellular carcinoma. Peripheral TCRbeta sequencing aimed to test whether ivuxolimab altered TCR sequence diversity and caused clonal T-cell expansion. The paper reports the monotherapy dose-escalation portion (N of about 47 patients) of the phase I ivuxolimab trial.

Remarks on this clone: No cognate antigen has been identified for it. No qualities accompany the bases; no much larger clone lies one base away.

Genomic DNA was isolated from the sorted cells so that the TCRbeta CDR3 region could be sequenced. The immunoSEQ Assay was used to sequence the TCRbeta CDR3 regions. TCRdb limited this immuneACCESS table to in-frame rearrangements with V and J called. A share of clones is missing; checked studies link under half to unresolved V genes, and the rest is unexplained. This sample comprises approximately 81,000 clones, 81% of them detected only once. The top ten clones comprise 4% to 6% of the sample. The CDR3 has 13 amino acids, counting the end cysteine and phenylalanine. The DNA shown is the 39-base CDR3, in frame from base 1. Via the germline V gene, CDR1 is LGHNA and CDR2 YSLEER. Trimming costs V 0 bases and J 7 bases, and their ends lie 10 bases apart. Patients with autoimmune disease history or receiving systemic immunosuppression were excluded from the trial. Peripheral blood for TCR sequencing was collected from all dose cohorts at baseline, on cycle 4 day 1, and on cycle 7 day 1. Samples were obtained from an open-label, multicenter, first-in-human phase I dose-escalation trial of ivuxolimab. Adults with locally advanced or metastatic melanoma, renal cell carcinoma, hepatocellular carcinoma or head and neck squamous cell carcinoma were enrolled in the trial. CD4+ and CD8+ T cells were sorted separately from peripheral blood before TCR sequencing.

Summary of the overall study and its limitations: Antigen specificity was not determined for the clonally expanded peripheral T cells. In partial responders in the 0.1-3.0 mg/kg groups, normalized peripheral clonal expansion was found to be among the lowest, especially among CD8+ T cells. Low levels of normalized T-cell clonal expansion were also shown by some nonresponding patients. Clonal expansion of both CD4+ and CD8+ blood T cells was observed from baseline to week 6 at doses 0.1 to 3.0 mg/kg. After ivuxolimab, CD8+ T cells had more expanded clones than CD4+ T cells on average.

The sequence joins TRBV4-3 to TRBJ2-7; there is no confident call for the D gene. The sequencing used CD4+ or CD8+ T cells sorted from blood, collected in a trial of the OX40 agonist ivuxolimab. This sequence was found in an adult with an advanced solid tumor such as melanoma, head and neck, liver or kidney cancer. The encoded CDR3 is CASSQDPTGEQYF. The DNA is TGCGCCAGCAGCCAAGATCCGACCGGAGAGCAGTACTTC.